The 10 T cell receptor beta chains below all came from one sample that was sequenced in a study of blood T cell repertoires in COVID-19. Sequencing used immunoSEQ multiplex PCR; TCRdb keeps in-frame clones, though not all of them. The table lists 90,000 to 110,000 clones, 80% of them singletons, with around 4.2% in the top ten. The sample was peripheral blood. The receptors come from a human donor in a cohort sampled during active or convalescent COVID-19.

The V and J genes are TRBV28 and TRBJ2-2, with 10 nucleotides matching TRBD1. Germline V gives CDR1 MDHEN, CDR2 SYDVKM. The CDR3 runs to 15 residues. The V and J ends lost 1 base and 13 bases, in that order; junction bases with no gene match: 9. The CDR3 DNA sequence: TGTGCCAGCAGTTTATTAAGGGACAGGGGCCCCTGGCTGTTTTTT. Protein sequence: CASSLLRDRGPWLFF.

The J gene is TRBJ1-2, the V gene TRBV10-3; D is undetermined. This CDR3 contains 13 residues. V shed 5 bases and J shed 6 bases, with 13 bases lying between them. Germline V lookup: CDR1 ENHRY, CDR2 SYGVKD. The CDR3 loop reads CAISFDTSHGYTF. CDR3 coding DNA: TGTGCCATCAGTTTTGACACCTCTCATGGCTACACCTTC.

The J gene is TRBJ2-5, the V gene TRBV18, with D perhaps TRBD2 (6 bases). Per germline, CDR1 KGHSH and CDR2 LQKENI. Trimming stripped 2 bases from V and 4 bases from J, with 20 bases between. The CDR3 covers 17 residues. In nucleotides, the CDR3 is TGTGCCAGCTCACCAGCCGGCCCTAGCGCTCCAGGAGAGACCCAGTACTTC. Its translation is CASSPAGPSAPGETQYF.

This sequence joins TRBV19 and TRBJ1-6; unclear D gene. The V and J ends lost 4 bases and 3 bases respectively, with 10 bases between them. The germline gives CDR1 LNHDA, CDR2 SQIVND (reference sequence). The CDR3 length is 15 residues. In nucleotides, the CDR3 is TGTGCCAGTAGTAATAGCCCGAACTATAATTCACCCCTCCACTTT. Encoded protein: CASSNSPNYNSPLHF.

The J gene is TRBJ2-1, the V gene TRBV3-1 (or the pseudogene TRBV3-2); no firm D call. CDR1 and CDR2 from the germline V gene are LGHDT and YNNKEL (reference sequence). Trimming removed 4 bases from V and 7 bases from J, with 8 bases in between. The CDR3 is 12 amino acids. CDR3 residues: CASSRRLNEQFF. The DNA for the CDR3 is TGTGCCAGCAGCCGCAGGTTGAATGAGCAGTTCTTC.

This chain connects TRBV9 to TRBJ2-1; 8 bases are a match to TRBD2. The CDR3 consists of 15 residues. Germline V gene sequence: CDR1 SGDLS, CDR2 YYNGEE. V lost 1 base and J lost 3; bases outside the gene matches: 3. CDR3 sequence (DNA): TGTGCCAGCAGCGTAAGCGGGAGTAGCTACAATGAGCAGTTCTTC. It translates to CASSVSGSSYNEQFF. Combining the CDR3 with reference TRBV9 and TRBJ2-1 gives the whole variable domain DSGVTQTPKHLITATGQRVTLRCSPRSGDLSVYWYQQSLDQGLQFLIQYYNGEERAKGNILERFSAQQFPDLHSELNLSSLELGDSALYFCASSVSGSSYNEQFFGPGTRLTVL.

The chain carries TRBV30 and TRBJ1-2; D uncertain. Germline V CDR1 and CDR2: GTSNPN, SVGIG (reference sequence). The germline V and J ends were trimmed by 4 bases and 8 bases, with 11 bases remaining between them. The CDR3 has 11 residues. CDR3 coding DNA: TGTGCCTGGACCCTCGCGAGGGGCTACACCTTC. Translated, it gives CAWTLARGYTF.

The chain recombines TRBV11-2 with TRBJ1-1; D is unresolved. The V end lost 4 bases, the J end lost 2 bases, and 8 bases lay between the germline ends. Germline CDR1 SGHAT, CDR2 FQNNGV. This CDR3 contains 13 residues. The CDR3 sequence: CASSSRHNTEAFF. CDR3 sequence (DNA): TGTGCCAGCAGCTCCAGACATAACACTGAAGCTTTCTTT.

This chain connects TRBV9 to TRBJ2-3; no definite D call. The V end lost 0 bases, the J end lost 0 bases, and 8 bases lay between the germline ends. This CDR3 is built from 15 residues. The germline V gene encodes CDR1 SGDLS and CDR2 YYNGEE. CDR3 region: CASSVGLKSTDTQYF. The CDR3 region has the DNA TGTGCCAGCAGCGTAGGGCTCAAAAGCACAGATACGCAGTATTTT.

The CDR3 sequence: CASSNHRANTEAFF. The CDR3 bases are TGTGCCAGCAGCAACCACAGGGCGAACACTGAAGCTTTCTTT. V and J are TRBV6-5 and TRBJ1-1, with D possibly matching TRBD1 (6 bases). Germline CDR1 MNHEY, CDR2 SVGAGI. V was pared by 6 bases and J by 1 base, with 12 bases between. This CDR3 region has 14 residues.